This TCR beta chain stems from a study of post-analysis software for immune sequencing data. Points from the study as a whole: Elevated frequency relative to controls characterized several TRBV segments in patients, TRBV5-6, TRBV5-1 and TRBV20-1 among them. Batch-matched samples strongly co-clustered by F measure.

Details on this clonotype: What it binds is unknown.

CDR1 is LGHDT, CDR2 YNNKEL, per germline (reference sequence). V gave up 1 base and J gave up 0 bases, with 12 bases separating them. The CDR3 totals 16 residues. cDNA libraries of TCR beta carried unique molecular identifiers. Each batch of about 1 to 11 million T cells produced some 500,000 cDNA molecules. TCRdb used MiXCR to reprocess the PCR reads, holding one entry per CDR3 protein. The table lists some 500,000 distinct CDR3 sequences, less than 45% of them singletons. The sample taken for sequencing was blood. This TCR was sampled from a girl between 5 and 17 years old with multiple sclerosis. The chain couples TRBV3-1 to TRBJ1-1; possibly TRBD1 for D (5 bases). CDR3 nucleotides: TGTGCCAGCAGCCAAGCGCCAGGGATAATGAACACTGAAGCTTTCTTT. The encoded protein is CASSQAPGIMNTEAFF.